Each of the 23 T cell receptor beta chains below was sequenced from the same sample in a study of blood T cell repertoires in COVID-19. Sequencing was performed with immunoSEQ multiplex PCR; in TCRdb, only in-frame clones are kept and a portion is missing. In the table there are 200,000 or so clones, about 86% of which are singletons. Sequencing was carried out using PBMCs or T cells enriched from blood (not recorded which). The receptors stem from a man aged 40-50 years who had recovered from COVID-19.

This sequence joins TRBV27 and TRBJ1-2, with D possibly TRBD1 on 5 matching bases. Germline CDR1 reads MNHEY; CDR2 reads SMNVEV (reference sequence). This CDR3 spans 13 amino acids. Deletions cut 2 bases from V and 10 bases from J, with 14 bases between. The CDR3: CASSLNRKTVYTF. DNA of the CDR3: TGTGCCAGCAGTTTAAACAGGAAGACCGTCTACACCTTC.

Turning to this clone: Its ends do not fully match the called genes, so a read error is possible. The chain carries TRBV13 and TRBJ2-7, with D tentatively TRBD2 (5 bases). Germline V gene data show CDR1 as PRHDT and CDR2 as FYEKMQ (reference sequence). This CDR3 is 17 amino acids long. The CDR3 spells CASNLRSLGELEYEQYF. The CDR3 DNA sequence: TGTGCCAGCAACTTAAGGTCCTTGGGAGAATTGGAATACGAGCAGTACTTC.

The chain combines TRBV4-1 with TRBJ2-7; D unresolved. The germline CDR1 and CDR2 sequences are MGHRA and YSYEKL. This CDR3 spans 13 amino acids. V lost 2 bases to trimming and J lost 3 bases, with 8 bases between them. The CDR3 reads CASSQTKFYEQYF. For the CDR3, the DNA is TGCGCCAGCAGCCAAACAAAATTCTACGAGCAGTACTTC.

This sequence joins TRBV3-1 (or the pseudogene TRBV3-2) and TRBJ2-7; D is perhaps TRBD1 (5 bases). From germline, CDR1 is LGHDT and CDR2 YNNKEL (reference sequence). The CDR3 totals 15 residues. Trimming stripped 3 bases from V and 3 bases from J, with 15 bases between. The CDR3 sequence is CASSQEQAYFYEQYF. In nucleotides, the CDR3 is TGTGCCAGCAGCCAGGAACAGGCATATTTCTACGAGCAGTACTTC.

The chain joins TRBV3-1 (or the pseudogene TRBV3-2) to TRBJ1-2; tentative D call: TRBD1 (6 bases). This CDR3 region has 14 residues. Deletions cut 1 base from V and 3 bases from J, with 9 bases between. The germline gives CDR1 LGHDT, CDR2 YNNKEL (reference sequence). The CDR3 region has the DNA TGTGCCAGCAGCCAAGGATCAGGGGACTATGGCTACACCTTC. Translating gives CASSQGSGDYGYTF.

This chain links TRBV5-1 with TRBJ2-7; TRBD2 aligns across 8 bases. The CDR3 extends over 16 amino acids. Germline trimming cut 0 bases from V and 0 bases from J; bases unmatched to any gene: 5. Looked up from germline, CDR1 is SGHRS and CDR2 is YFSETQ. CDR3 sequence reads: CASSLGVSGDSYEQYF. The CDR3 DNA sequence: TGCGCCAGCAGCTTGGGTGTTAGCGGGGACTCCTACGAGCAGTACTTC.

This sequence joins TRBV7-2 and TRBJ1-1, with D unclear. V lost 1 base, J lost 1 base, and 4 bases lay in between. Germline V gives CDR1 SGHTA, CDR2 FQGNSA. The CDR3 spans 13 residues. In DNA form, the CDR3 reads TGTGCCAGCAGCTTAGTAAAGAACACTGAAGCTTTCTTT. Protein: CASSLVKNTEAFF.

The rearrangement joins TRBV7-2 to TRBJ2-1; 7 bases match TRBD1. J was trimmed by 7 bases and V by 6 bases; bases with no gene match: 9. From germline, CDR1 is SGHTA and CDR2 FQGNSA. This CDR3 comprises 14 residues. In DNA, the CDR3 is TGTGCCAGCAGTGACAGAGGGGGCCATAATGAGCAGTTCTTC. This sequence encodes CASSDRGGHNEQFF. Using reference TRBV7-2 and TRBJ2-1 for the parts outside the CDR3, the full variable domain is GAGVSQSPSNKVTEKGKDVELRCDPISGHTALYWYRQSLGQGLEFLIYFQGNSAPDKSGLPSDRFSAERTGGSVSTLTIQRTQQEDSAVYLCASSDRGGHNEQFFGPGTRLTVL.

The chain joins TRBV10-1 to TRBJ2-3; 7 bases are a match to TRBD1. The germline V gene encodes CDR1 WNHNN and CDR2 SYGVQD (reference sequence). This CDR3 spans 15 amino acids. Losses at the gene ends were 6 bases for V and 0 bases for J; bases not matched to a gene: 6. In DNA form, the CDR3 reads TGCGCCAGCAGCTGGGACAGAGTAAGCACAGATACGCAGTATTTT. Protein sequence: CASSWDRVSTDTQYF.

This clone was counted once. The rearrangement uses TRBV6-1 and TRBJ1-1; D gene ambiguous. Germline V lookup: CDR1 MNHNS, CDR2 SASEGT. The CDR3 extends over 15 amino acids. V was shortened by 2 bases and J by 3 bases, with 13 bases between the two germline ends. DNA for the CDR3: TGTGCCAGCAGTGAATTAGACATTTTCTACACTGAAGCTTTCTTT. It translates to CASSELDIFYTEAFF.

This clone was seen once. The V call is TRBV5-6, the J call TRBJ1-2, with a tentative D call TRBD1 (6 bases). Trimming removed 4 bases at V and 8 bases at J, with 15 bases between. Germline-derived CDR1 and CDR2 are SGHDT and YYEEEE. The CDR3 runs to 13 residues. The CDR3 region has the DNA TGTGCCAGCAGCCACGACCGGACAGCGGGCTACACCTTC. As protein: CASSHDRTAGYTF.

The CDR3 DNA follows: TGTGCCAGCGGAGAGCAGCCCCAGCATTTT. Translated: CASGEQPQHF. The chain uses TRBV28 and TRBJ1-5, with D unresolved. The CDR3 consists of 10 residues. The V and J ends lost 8 bases and 7 bases respectively, with 6 bases between them. Germline CDR1 MDHEN, CDR2 SYDVKM.

The gene calls are TRBV21-1 and TRBJ2-6; the D call of TRBD1 is as the table states it, not checked on the DNA. TRBV21-1 is flagged as a pseudogene. The CDR3 spans 20 residues. In DNA form, the CDR3 reads TGTGCCAGCAGCAAAATATATGATTCGGGACAGGGTTCTGGGGCCAACGTCCTGACTTTC. Protein product: CASSKIYDSGQGSGANVLTF.

This chain uses TRBV18 with TRBJ1-3; 8 bases line up with TRBD1. This CDR3 region has 16 residues. Per germline, CDR1 KGHSH and CDR2 LQKENI. V lost 3 bases, J lost 2 bases, and 6 bases stayed unmatched. The CDR3 region has the DNA TGTGCCAGCTCACCGCTCAAACAGGGGGCTGGAAACACCATATATTTT. The encoded protein is CASSPLKQGAGNTIYF. Combining the CDR3 with reference TRBV18 and TRBJ1-3 gives the whole variable domain NAGVMQNPRHLVRRRGQEARLRCSPMKGHSHVYWYRQLPEEGLKFMVYLQKENIIDESGMPKERFSAEFPKEGPSILRIQQVVRGDSAAYFCASSPLKQGAGNTIYFGEGSWLTVV.

This chain connects TRBV27 to TRBJ1-2, with D perhaps matching TRBD1 (6 bases). CDR1 and CDR2 (germline): MNHEY, SMNVEV (reference sequence). CDR3 length: 15 residues. The V gene lost 0 bases and the J gene lost 4 bases, with 12 bases spanning the gap. CDR3 protein: CASSLSSRTAYGYTF. In DNA form, the CDR3 reads TGTGCCAGCAGTTTATCGAGTCGGACAGCCTATGGCTACACCTTC.

A single count supports this clone. The rearrangement joins TRBV3-1 (or the pseudogene TRBV3-2) to TRBJ2-5; TRBD2 agrees at 7 bases. Trimming cost V 5 bases and J 5 bases; bases outside gene matches: 5. The CDR3 loop spans 13 amino acids. Germline values: CDR1 LGHDT, CDR2 YNNKEL (reference sequence). CDR3: CASSSWGGETQYF. Here the CDR3 DNA reads TGTGCCAGCAGCTCCTGGGGAGGGGAGACCCAGTACTTC.

CDR3 sequence reads: CASSGLGGQENYGYTF. The CDR3 nucleotides are TGTGCCAGCAGTGGTCTGGGCGGACAGGAGAACTATGGCTACACCTTC. The chain uses TRBV2 and TRBJ1-2, with TRBD1 matching over 7 bases. The CDR3 runs 16 residues. CDR1 SNHLY and CDR2 FYNNEI come from the germline V gene. The V segment lost 4 bases and the J segment 2 bases; nucleotides outside the gene matches: 10.

This sequence joins TRBV18 and TRBJ2-5, with a tentative D call TRBD1 (6 bases). With 5 bases removed from V and 1 base from J, the gap between germline ends came to 8 bases. The CDR3 spans 13 residues. CDR1 KGHSH and CDR2 LQKENI come from the germline V gene. The CDR3 protein is CASSKQGQETQYF. The CDR3 DNA reads TGTGCCAGCTCAAAACAGGGCCAAGAGACCCAGTACTTC.

The chain joins TRBV7-8 to TRBJ2-1; 12 bases align to TRBD2. The J segment lost 3 bases and the V segment lost 1 base, leaving 7 bases of the junction unmatched. Germline-derived CDR1 and CDR2 are SGHVS and FQNEAQ. The CDR3 is 18 residues long. CDR3 in DNA: TGTGCCAGCAGCTTAGGGGCTAGCGGGGGGGCCGGCTACAATGAGCAGTTCTTC. Residues: CASSLGASGGAGYNEQFF.

This sequence joins TRBV6-6 and TRBJ1-4; 9 bases fit TRBD1. Germline CDR1 and CDR2: MNHNY and SVGAGI (reference sequence). The CDR3 spans 14 residues. Unmatched junction bases numbered 6, after V lost 6 bases and J lost 7 bases. The CDR3 is CASRPGQGAEKLFF. The CDR3 DNA is TGTGCCAGCAGGCCGGGACAGGGAGCTGAAAAACTGTTTTTT.

The chain recombines TRBV30 with TRBJ1-4; 8 bases agree with TRBD1. V lost 5 bases, J lost 4 bases, and 3 bases stayed unmatched. The CDR3 runs to 13 residues. Germline CDR1 reads GTSNPN; CDR2 reads SVGIG (reference sequence). CDR3 protein: CAWLQGGNEKLFF. As DNA, the CDR3 is TGTGCCTGGCTACAGGGGGGTAATGAAAAACTGTTTTTT.

There are a few counts of this clone. The genes are TRBV5-4 and TRBJ2-2; D gene uncertain. Germline assignment: CDR1 SGHNT and CDR2 YYREEE (reference sequence). Between the trimmed V and J ends, which lost 2 bases and 2 bases, there was a span of 10 bases. The CDR3 is 15 residues long. The CDR3 here is CASSFGSPNTGELFF. In DNA form, the CDR3 reads TGTGCCAGCAGCTTCGGGTCCCCCAACACCGGGGAGCTGTTTTTT.

The V and J genes are TRBV5-4 and TRBJ2-6; D uncertain. Trimming left V 4 bases short and J 4 bases short, with 6 bases between. In germline, CDR1 is SGHNT, CDR2 YYREEE (reference sequence). The CDR3 is 13 amino acids. The CDR3 sequence: CASSEEGANVLTF. The CDR3, as DNA: TGTGCCAGCAGCGAGGAGGGGGCCAACGTCCTGACTTTC.